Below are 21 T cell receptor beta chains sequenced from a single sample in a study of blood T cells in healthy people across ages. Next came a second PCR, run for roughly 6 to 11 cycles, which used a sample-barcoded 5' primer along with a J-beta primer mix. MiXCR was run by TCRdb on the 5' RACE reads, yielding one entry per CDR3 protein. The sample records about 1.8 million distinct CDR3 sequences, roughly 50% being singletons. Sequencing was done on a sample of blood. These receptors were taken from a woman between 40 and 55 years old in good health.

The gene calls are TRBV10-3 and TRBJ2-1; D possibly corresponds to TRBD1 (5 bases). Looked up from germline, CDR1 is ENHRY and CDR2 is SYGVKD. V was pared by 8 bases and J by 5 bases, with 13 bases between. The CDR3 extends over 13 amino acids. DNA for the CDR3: TGTGCCATCGAAGGGGCCGGTGACAATGAGCAGTTCTTC. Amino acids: CAIEGAGDNEQFF.

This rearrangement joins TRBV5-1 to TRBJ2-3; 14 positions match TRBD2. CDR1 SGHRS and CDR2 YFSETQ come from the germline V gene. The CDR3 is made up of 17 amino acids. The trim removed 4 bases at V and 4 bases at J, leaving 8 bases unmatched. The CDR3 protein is CASSGWTSGGRADTQYF. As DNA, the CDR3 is TGCGCCAGCAGCGGTTGGACTAGCGGGGGGCGCGCAGATACGCAGTATTTT.

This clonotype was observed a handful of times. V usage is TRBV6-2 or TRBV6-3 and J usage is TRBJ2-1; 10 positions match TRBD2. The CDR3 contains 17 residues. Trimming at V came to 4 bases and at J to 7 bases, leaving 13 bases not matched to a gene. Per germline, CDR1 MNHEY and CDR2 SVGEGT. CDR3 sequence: CASSSPSSGGVRNEQFF. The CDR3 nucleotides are TGTGCCAGCAGTTCACCTTCAAGCGGGGGGGTAAGAAATGAGCAGTTCTTC.

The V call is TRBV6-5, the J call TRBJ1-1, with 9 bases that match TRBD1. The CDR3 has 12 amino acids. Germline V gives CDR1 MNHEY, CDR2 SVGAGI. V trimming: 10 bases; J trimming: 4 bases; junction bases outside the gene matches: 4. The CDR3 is CATVTGGTEAFF. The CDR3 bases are TGTGCCACCGTGACAGGGGGCACTGAAGCTTTCTTT.

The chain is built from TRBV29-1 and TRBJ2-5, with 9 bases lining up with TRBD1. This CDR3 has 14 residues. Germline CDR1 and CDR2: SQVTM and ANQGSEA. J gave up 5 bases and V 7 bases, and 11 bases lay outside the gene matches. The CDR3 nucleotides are TGCAGCGCGCGGGACAGGGTAGTAGTGGAGACCCAGTACTTC. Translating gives CSARDRVVVETQYF.

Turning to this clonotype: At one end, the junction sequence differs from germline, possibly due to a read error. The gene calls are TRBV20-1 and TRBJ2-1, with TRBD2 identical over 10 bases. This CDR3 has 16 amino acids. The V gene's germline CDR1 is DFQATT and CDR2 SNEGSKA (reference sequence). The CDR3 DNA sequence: TGCAGTGCTAGCGGGCAGCGGGGGGGCTCCTACAACGAGCAGTTCTTC. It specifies CSASGQRGGSYNEQFF.

CDR3 region: CASSLLDAPLHF. The CDR3 DNA is TGTGCCAGCAGCTTATTGGACGCACCCCTCCACTTT. The rearrangement links TRBV11-2 to TRBJ1-6; D is uncertain. Germline CDR1 SGHAT, CDR2 FQNNGV. The CDR3 runs 12 residues. V shed 2 bases and J shed 11 bases, with 7 bases lying between them. Complete variable domain (other parts from reference TRBV11-2 and TRBJ1-6): EAGVAQSPRYKIIEKRQSVAFWCNPISGHATLYWYQQILGQGPKLLIQFQNNGVVDDSQLPKDRFSAERLKGVDSTLKIQPAKLEDSAVYLCASSLLDAPLHFGNGTRLTVT.

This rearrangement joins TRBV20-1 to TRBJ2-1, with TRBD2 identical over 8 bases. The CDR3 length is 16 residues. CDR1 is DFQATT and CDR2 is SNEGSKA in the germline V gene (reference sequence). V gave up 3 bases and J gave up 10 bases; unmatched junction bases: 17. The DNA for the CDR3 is TGCAGTGCTAGTCATCGTGGGCGGGGGGCTTACAGGGAGCAGTTCTTC. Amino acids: CSASHRGRGAYREQFF.

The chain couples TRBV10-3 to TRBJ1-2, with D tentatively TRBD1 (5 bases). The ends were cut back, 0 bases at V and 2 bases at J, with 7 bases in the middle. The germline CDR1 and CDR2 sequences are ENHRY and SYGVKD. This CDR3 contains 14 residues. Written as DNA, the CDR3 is TGTGCCATCAGTGAGTCTAGGGGAAACTATGGCTACACCTTC. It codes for CAISESRGNYGYTF.

CDR3 bases: TGTGCCAGCAGTTACTCGTGGTTAGCGGGGGGCCAAGAGACCCAGTACTTC. This translates into CASSYSWLAGGQETQYF. The chain combines TRBV6-2 or TRBV6-3 with TRBJ2-5, with TRBD2 identical over 10 bases. V shed 0 bases and J 1 base; nucleotides not matched to a gene: 5. The CDR3 sequence is 17 residues long. Germline CDR1 is MNHEY and CDR2 is SVGEGT.

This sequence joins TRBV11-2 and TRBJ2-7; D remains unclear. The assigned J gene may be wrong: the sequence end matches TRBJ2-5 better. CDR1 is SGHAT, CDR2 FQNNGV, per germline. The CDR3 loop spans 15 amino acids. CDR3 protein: CASSRRGAVKETQYF. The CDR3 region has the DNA TGTGCCAGCAGCCGACGTGGTGCGGTCAAGGAGACCCAGTACTTC.

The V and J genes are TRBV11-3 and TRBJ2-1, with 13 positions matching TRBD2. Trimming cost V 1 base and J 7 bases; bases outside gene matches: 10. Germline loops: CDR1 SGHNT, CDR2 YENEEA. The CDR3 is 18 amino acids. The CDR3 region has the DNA TGTGCCAGCAGCTTAGCGGGACTAGCGGGGATGGGGTTGAATGAGCAGTTCTTC. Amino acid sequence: CASSLAGLAGMGLNEQFF.

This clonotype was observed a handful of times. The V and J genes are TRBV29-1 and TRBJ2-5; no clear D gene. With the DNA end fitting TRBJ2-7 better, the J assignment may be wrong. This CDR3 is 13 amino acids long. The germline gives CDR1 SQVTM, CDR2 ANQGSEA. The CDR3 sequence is CSVRSDKPYEQYF. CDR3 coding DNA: TGCAGCGTGCGAAGCGACAAGCCCTACGAGCAGTACTTC.

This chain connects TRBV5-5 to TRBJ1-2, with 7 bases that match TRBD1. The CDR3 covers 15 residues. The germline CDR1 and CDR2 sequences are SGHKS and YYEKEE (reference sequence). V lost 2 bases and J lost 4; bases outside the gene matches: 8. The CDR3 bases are TGTGCCAGCAGCTTAGAGACAGGGCTTATCTATGGCTACACCTTC. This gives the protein CASSLETGLIYGYTF.

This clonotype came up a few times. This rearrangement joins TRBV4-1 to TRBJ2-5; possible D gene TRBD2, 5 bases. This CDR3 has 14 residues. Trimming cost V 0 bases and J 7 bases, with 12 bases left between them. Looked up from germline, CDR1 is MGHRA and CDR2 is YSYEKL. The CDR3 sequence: CASSQDPHEGTQYF. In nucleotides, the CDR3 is TGCGCCAGCAGCCAAGACCCACACGAGGGGACCCAGTACTTC.

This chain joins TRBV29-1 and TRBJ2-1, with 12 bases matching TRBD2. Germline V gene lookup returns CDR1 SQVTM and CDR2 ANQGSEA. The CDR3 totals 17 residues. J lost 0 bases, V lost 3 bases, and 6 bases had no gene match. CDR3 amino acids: CSVEGLAGGSSYNEQFF. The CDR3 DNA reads TGCAGCGTTGAGGGGCTAGCGGGGGGGAGCTCCTACAATGAGCAGTTCTTC.

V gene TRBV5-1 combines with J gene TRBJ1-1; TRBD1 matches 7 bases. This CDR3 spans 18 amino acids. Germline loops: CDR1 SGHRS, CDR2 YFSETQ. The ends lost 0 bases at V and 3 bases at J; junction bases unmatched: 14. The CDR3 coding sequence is TGCGCCAGCAGCTTGGATCCGCGGGCAGGGGGGGAGTACACTGAAGCTTTCTTT. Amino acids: CASSLDPRAGGEYTEAFF.

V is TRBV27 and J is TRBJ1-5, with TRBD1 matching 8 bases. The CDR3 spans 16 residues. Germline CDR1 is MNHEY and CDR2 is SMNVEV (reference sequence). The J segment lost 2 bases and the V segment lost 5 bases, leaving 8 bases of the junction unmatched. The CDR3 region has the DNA TGTGCCAGCAGTCCCAGGGGGCTAACGGGCAATCAGCCCCAGCATTTT. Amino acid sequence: CASSPRGLTGNQPQHF.

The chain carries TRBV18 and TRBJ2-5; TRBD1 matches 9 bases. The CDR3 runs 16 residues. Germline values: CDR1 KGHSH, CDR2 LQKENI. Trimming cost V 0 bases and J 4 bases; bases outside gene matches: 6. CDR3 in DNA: TGTGCCAGCTCACCACCGGCCACAGGGGGCCCAGAGACCCAGTACTTC. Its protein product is CASSPPATGGPETQYF.

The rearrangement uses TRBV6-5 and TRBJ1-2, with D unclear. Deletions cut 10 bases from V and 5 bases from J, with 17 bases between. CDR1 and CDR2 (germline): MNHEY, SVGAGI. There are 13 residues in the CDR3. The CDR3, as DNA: TGTGCCATCGCCCGGACGGAAAAGTATGGCTACACCTTC. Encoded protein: CAIARTEKYGYTF.

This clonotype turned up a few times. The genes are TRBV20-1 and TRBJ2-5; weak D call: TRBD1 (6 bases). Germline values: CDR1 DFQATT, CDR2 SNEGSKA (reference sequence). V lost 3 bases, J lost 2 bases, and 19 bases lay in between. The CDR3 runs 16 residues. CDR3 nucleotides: TGCAGTGCTAGGGGGTGGGCGAACAGGGAACAAGAGACCCAGTACTTC. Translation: CSARGWANREQETQYF.